This T cell receptor (beta chain) comes out of a study of CD8+ T cells in alopecia areata. On the study more broadly: Twice a day, 5 to 10 mg of oral tofacitinib was administered to treated patients.

As concerns this clone: Its cognate antigen is unknown.

General study findings and limits: Relative to normal scalp, lesional scalp, especially alopecia totalis/universalis, showed higher clonality. Resident alphabeta T-cell populations of normal skin are likewise subject to sequencing in scalp samples.

Treatment defined: oral pan-JAK inhibitor, 5-10 mg twice daily. It was from alopecia areata patients that lesional scalp punch biopsies and peripheral blood were collected. CDR1 and CDR2 (germline): SEHNR, FQNEAQ (reference sequence). The length of the CDR3 is 18 residues. Extraction of RNA preceded its reverse transcription into cDNA, which served as the sequencing template. The assay was immunoSEQ multiplex PCR, and TCRdb's table has in-frame clones only and misses some. Of 120,000 or so clones in the sample, about 59% were seen once. The chain recombines TRBV7-9 with TRBJ2-5; 8 positions agree with TRBD1. The J call may be in error: the DNA end matches TRBJ2-7 better. The sequencing used CD4+ T cells sorted from blood, collected at week 4, from a patient treated with tofacitinib. This receptor was obtained from a human donor with alopecia areata. CDR3 in amino acids: CASSARTEGQVSSYEQYF. The CDR3 DNA follows: TGTGCCAGCAGCGCTCGTACCGAGGGACAGGTTAGCTCCTACGAGCAGTACTTC.